These 15 T cell receptor beta chains were sequenced from one sample in a study of response to subunit inactivated influenza vaccine. TCRdb recomputed calls from the RT-PCR reads with MiXCR, one row per CDR3 protein. The repertoire holds about 570,000 distinct CDR3 sequences, with roughly 12% as singletons. This same sample was also part of a study on T cells expressing NK-cell markers. From that report: 5'RACE template switching with UMIs generated TCR beta cDNA.

The sample consisted of PBMCs from blood, taken on the day of vaccination. These receptors were obtained from a man aged 45-60 years who received an inactivated influenza vaccine.

The gene calls are TRBV6-5 and TRBJ2-1; 7 positions match TRBD2. In germline, CDR1 is MNHEY, CDR2 SVGAGI. This CDR3 region has 14 residues. V was pared by 2 bases and J by 4 bases, with 2 bases of the junction left unmatched. CDR3 residues: CASSYQRGYNEQFF. As DNA, the CDR3 is TGTGCCAGCAGTTACCAGCGGGGATACAATGAGCAGTTCTTC.

A few counts support this clonotype. The chain employs TRBV11-2 and TRBJ2-3; TRBD2 agrees at 7 bases. V gave up 2 bases and J gave up 5 bases; unmatched junction bases: 13. The CDR3 covers 17 residues. Germline values: CDR1 SGHAT, CDR2 FQNNGV. The CDR3 spells CASSLNPGGSAEDTQYF. The DNA for the CDR3 is TGTGCCAGCAGCTTAAATCCGGGGGGTTCTGCGGAAGATACGCAGTATTTT.

The rearrangement uses TRBV20-1 and TRBJ2-3, with 8 bases identical to TRBD2. The CDR3 totals 15 residues. Germline CDR1 is DFQATT and CDR2 is SNEGSKA (reference sequence). V lost 0 bases to trimming and J lost 0 bases; unmatched junction nucleotides: 2. The CDR3 loop reads CSARDPSGSTDTQYF. The CDR3 nucleotides are TGCAGTGCTAGAGACCCTAGCGGGAGCACAGATACGCAGTATTTT.

The chain recombines TRBV20-1 with TRBJ2-3; unclear D gene. This CDR3 spans 10 amino acids. CDR1 and CDR2 from the germline V gene are DFQATT and SNEGSKA (reference sequence). The V end lost 3 bases, the J end lost 6 bases, and 4 bases lay between the germline ends. CDR3 region: CSARKDTQYF. CDR3 DNA: TGCAGTGCTAGGAAGGATACGCAGTATTTT.

The rearrangement links TRBV12-3 or TRBV12-4 to TRBJ2-5; 8 bases line up with TRBD1. There are 15 residues in the CDR3. Germline trimming cut 5 bases from V and 4 bases from J; bases unmatched to any gene: 9. The CDR3 nucleotides read TGTGCCAGCAGTCTTGGACAGGGATGGGGAGAGACCCAGTACTTC. Amino acids: CASSLGQGWGETQYF.

The chain joins TRBV5-1 to TRBJ2-6; 10 bases line up with TRBD1. In germline, CDR1 is SGHRS, CDR2 YFSETQ. The CDR3 totals 17 residues. V dropped 3 bases and J dropped 2; count of bases not matched to a gene: 5. The CDR3, as DNA: TGCGCCAGCAGCTCGGCGGGACAGGGGCCTGGGGCCAACGTCCTGACTTTC. This translates into CASSSAGQGPGANVLTF. The variable domain in full, with the rest retrieved from reference TRBV5-1 and TRBJ2-6, is KAGVTQTPRYLIKTRGQQVTLSCSPISGHRSVSWYQQTPGQGLQFLFEYFSETQRNKGNFPGRFSGRQFSNSRSEMNVSTLELGDSALYLCASSSAGQGPGANVLTFGAGSRLTVL.

This rearrangement joins TRBV4-3 to TRBJ2-1, with TRBD2 identical over 11 bases. CDR3 length equals 17 residues. The germline V gene encodes CDR1 LGHNA and CDR2 YSLEER. Germline trimming cut 0 bases from V and 3 bases from J; bases unmatched to any gene: 4. CDR3 in amino acids: CASSQEASGRSYNEQFF. Written as DNA, the CDR3 is TGCGCCAGCAGCCAAGAAGCTAGCGGGAGGAGCTACAATGAGCAGTTCTTC.

The chain is built from TRBV7-8 and TRBJ2-4, with 7 bases identical to TRBD1. Trimming at V came to 2 bases and at J to 5 bases, leaving 6 bases not matched to a gene. This CDR3 is built from 15 residues. The germline V gene encodes CDR1 SGHVS and CDR2 FQNEAQ. CDR3 in amino acids: CASSLINDRENIQYF. The CDR3 bases are TGTGCCAGCAGCTTAATTAACGACAGGGAAAACATTCAGTACTTC.

This clonotype was recorded many times. The rearrangement uses TRBV7-9 and TRBJ1-1; the match to TRBD1 covers 8 bases. There are 15 residues in the CDR3. V gave up 5 bases and J gave up 5 bases; unmatched junction bases: 10. Germline V gene lookup returns CDR1 SEHNR and CDR2 FQNEAQ (reference sequence). CDR3 coding DNA: TGTGCCAGCAGCGACCCGCCAGGGGGCAGGACTGAAGCTTTCTTT. This gives the protein CASSDPPGGRTEAFF.

The chain recombines TRBV4-1 with TRBJ2-7; TRBD2 matches at 15 bases. Germline CDR1 is MGHRA and CDR2 is YSYEKL. The CDR3 covers 20 residues. The trim removed 3 bases at V and 2 bases at J, leaving 14 bases unmatched. The CDR3 protein is CASSQASPGLAGGAAYEQYF. For the CDR3, the DNA is TGCGCCAGCAGCCAGGCTTCTCCGGGACTAGCGGGGGGTGCTGCCTACGAGCAGTACTTC.

This clonotype was observed at least ten times. V and J are TRBV9 and TRBJ2-3; D is perhaps TRBD2 (7 bases). This CDR3 comprises 16 residues. Trimming shortened V by 4 bases and J by 3 bases, and 18 bases separated the two germline ends. In germline, CDR1 is SGDLS, CDR2 YYNGEE. The CDR3 sequence: CASSPTGGLETDTQYF. The CDR3 coding sequence is TGTGCCAGCAGCCCTACCGGGGGGCTGGAAACAGATACGCAGTATTTT.

The rearrangement uses TRBV5-1 and TRBJ2-7, with D maybe TRBD2 (5 bases). CDR3 length: 15 residues. Trimming shortened V by 0 bases and J by 6 bases, and 16 bases separated the two germline ends. CDR1 is SGHRS, CDR2 YFSETQ, per germline. The CDR3: CASSLDPGRAGEQYF. For the CDR3, the DNA is TGCGCCAGCAGCTTGGATCCTGGAAGGGCGGGCGAGCAGTACTTC.

The rearrangement links TRBV10-3 to TRBJ2-3, with D maybe TRBD2 (5 bases). Between the trimmed V and J ends, which lost 7 bases and 2 bases, there was a span of 13 bases. The CDR3 covers 14 residues. Germline CDR1 and CDR2: ENHRY and SYGVKD. The CDR3 nucleotides are TGTGCCATCATGGGCGGGCTATACACAGATACGCAGTATTTT. It encodes CAIMGGLYTDTQYF.

This chain uses TRBV7-9 with TRBJ2-1; 7 bases are shared with TRBD2. The V gene end was trimmed by 5 bases and the J gene end by 5 bases; junction bases not matched to a gene: 15. CDR1 SEHNR and CDR2 FQNEAQ come from the germline V gene (reference sequence). This CDR3 comprises 17 residues. The CDR3 sequence: CASSPGAGGSSNNEQFF. CDR3 sequence (DNA): TGTGCCAGCAGCCCCGGGGCCGGCGGGAGTAGCAACAATGAGCAGTTCTTC.

This clonotype appeared a few times. The chain links TRBV6-5 to TRBJ2-3; D is unresolved. This CDR3 has 14 residues. The germline gives CDR1 MNHEY, CDR2 SVGAGI. V was clipped by 2 bases and J by 0 bases, with 6 bases between them. CDR3 region: CASSYGKSTDTQYF. As DNA, the CDR3 is TGTGCCAGCAGTTACGGCAAAAGCACAGATACGCAGTATTTT.